This TCR beta chain comes out of a study of OX40 agonist ivuxolimab in advanced cancers. The study, taken as a whole, reports: Antigen specificity was not determined for the expanded peripheral T cells. CD4+ and CD8+ T cells in blood underwent clonal expansion by week 6 at 0.1 to 3.0 mg/kg.

The V gene's germline CDR1 is MNHNS and CDR2 SASEGT. V dropped 6 bases and J dropped 3; count of bases not matched to a gene: 5. The length of the CDR3 is 14 residues. As for this clone: What it recognizes is unknown.

Profiling relied on immunoSEQ multiplex PCR, and the TCRdb table lists in-frame clones only, not all of them. The profile covers approximately 58,000 clones, with roughly 89% appearing a single time and approximately 4.4% taken by the ten largest. The chain has TRBV6-1 and TRBJ1-3, with 7 bases fitting TRBD1. This clonotype was obtained from an adult with an advanced solid tumor such as melanoma, head and neck, liver or kidney cancer. The specimen comprised CD4+ or CD8+ T cells sorted from blood, sampled in a trial of the OX40 agonist ivuxolimab. CDR3 amino acids: CASSPRGIGNTIYF. CDR3 coding DNA: TGTGCCAGCAGCCCCAGGGGGATTGGAAACACCATATATTTT.